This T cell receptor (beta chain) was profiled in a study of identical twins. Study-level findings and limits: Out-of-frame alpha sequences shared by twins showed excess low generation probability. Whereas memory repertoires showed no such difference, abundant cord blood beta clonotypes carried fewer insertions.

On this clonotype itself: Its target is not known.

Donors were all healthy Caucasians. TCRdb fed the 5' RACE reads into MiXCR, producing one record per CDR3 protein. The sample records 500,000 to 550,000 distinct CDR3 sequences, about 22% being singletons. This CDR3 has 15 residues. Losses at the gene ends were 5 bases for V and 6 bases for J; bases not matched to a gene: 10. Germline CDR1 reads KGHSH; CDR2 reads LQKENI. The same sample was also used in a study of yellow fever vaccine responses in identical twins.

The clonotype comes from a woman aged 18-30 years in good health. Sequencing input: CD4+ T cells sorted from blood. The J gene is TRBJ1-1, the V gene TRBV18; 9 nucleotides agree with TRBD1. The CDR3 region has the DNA TGTGCCAGCTCAACGATATGGACAGGGGACTCTGAAGCTTTCTTT. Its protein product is CASSTIWTGDSEAFF.